What follows are 15 T cell receptor beta chains derived from one specimen sequenced in a study of post-analysis software for immune sequencing data. These TCRs' antigens remain unknown. Study-level results: TRBV5-6, TRBV5-1 and TRBV20-1 were among 4 or 5 TRBV segments more frequent in patients than controls.

TCR beta cDNA libraries included unique molecular identifiers. TCRdb recomputed calls from the PCR reads with MiXCR, one row per CDR3 protein. The sample carries around 770,000 distinct CDR3 sequences, about half recorded once. The sample was blood. The source of these receptors is a girl aged 10-17 years with multiple sclerosis.

This clonotype occurred a few times. This rearrangement joins TRBV20-1 to TRBJ2-7; 9 bases align to TRBD2. The CDR3 has 14 residues. The germline gives CDR1 DFQATT, CDR2 SNEGSKA (reference sequence). The V gene end was trimmed by 2 bases and the J gene end by 6 bases; junction bases not matched to a gene: 8. CDR3 coding DNA: TGCAGTGCTAGAACCCTAGCGGGACTCGGCGAGCAGTACTTC. Translation: CSARTLAGLGEQYF.

The V gene is TRBV4-3, the J gene TRBJ2-1, with TRBD2 as a possible D gene (6 bases). Trimming pared 0 bases from V and 5 bases from J, leaving 14 bases between. This CDR3 is built from 16 residues. Per germline, CDR1 LGHNA and CDR2 YSLEER. Here the CDR3 DNA reads TGCGCCAGCAGCCAAGACGGGCTGGGACTTAACAATGAGCAGTTCTTC. Amino acid sequence: CASSQDGLGLNNEQFF.

The chain combines TRBV7-9 with TRBJ2-7; 11 nucleotides match TRBD2. Germline CDR1 reads SEHNR; CDR2 reads FQNEAQ (reference sequence). V lost 5 bases and J lost 3; bases outside the gene matches: 6. The CDR3 spans 15 residues. CDR3 sequence reads: CASSRSGRAVYEQYF. Here the CDR3 DNA reads TGTGCCAGCAGCCGTAGCGGGAGGGCCGTCTACGAGCAGTACTTC. Together with reference TRBV7-9 and TRBJ2-7, the CDR3 gives the full variable domain: DTGVSQNPRHKITKRGQNVTFRCDPISEHNRLYWYRQTLGQGPEFLTYFQNEAQLEKSRLLSDRFSAERPKGSFSTLEIQRTEQGDSAMYLCASSRSGRAVYEQYFGPGTRLTVT.

CDR3 coding DNA: TGCGCCAGCAGCTTGGTCCGGAGGGGGTCCTACGAGCAGTACTTC. This gives the protein CASSLVRRGSYEQYF. The V gene is TRBV5-1, the J gene TRBJ2-7; D possibly uses TRBD1 or TRBD2 (6 bases each). CDR1 and CDR2 from the germline V gene are SGHRS and YFSETQ. Between the trimmed V and J ends, which lost 0 bases and 1 base, there was a span of 11 bases. The CDR3 runs to 15 residues.

This rearrangement joins TRBV11-2 to TRBJ1-4; TRBD1 aligns across 7 bases. Germline V gene data show CDR1 as SGHAT and CDR2 as FQNNGV. V gave up 6 bases and J gave up 3 bases; unmatched junction bases: 1. The CDR3 has 13 residues. The CDR3 sequence: CASRRGPNEKLFF. CDR3 bases: TGTGCCAGCAGGAGGGGGCCTAATGAAAAACTGTTTTTT.

This clonotype was counted a single time. The chain uses TRBV7-9 and TRBJ2-1; 7 nucleotides line up with TRBD1. The CDR3 totals 15 residues. Per the germline V gene, CDR1 is SEHNR and CDR2 is FQNEAQ (reference sequence). With V trimmed by 0 bases and J by 8 bases, 7 bases remained unmatched. The CDR3 protein is CASSLALTGRDEQFF. In DNA, the CDR3 is TGTGCCAGCAGCTTAGCCTTGACAGGGCGTGATGAGCAGTTCTTC.

This clonotype was found a few times. This chain connects TRBV4-3 to TRBJ1-4, with TRBD1 as a possible D gene (6 bases). The CDR3 covers 16 residues. V dropped 0 bases and J dropped 7 bases, with 15 bases sitting between them. Germline CDR1 LGHNA, CDR2 YSLEER. The chain's CDR3 is CASSQDLRQGSEKLFF. As DNA, the CDR3 is TGCGCCAGCAGCCAAGATTTGCGGCAGGGGTCTGAAAAACTGTTTTTT.

A few counts support this clonotype. V usage is TRBV7-8 and J usage is TRBJ2-7; D might be TRBD1 (5 bases). This CDR3 comprises 14 residues. V was pared by 5 bases and J by 5 bases, with 16 bases between. Germline V CDR1 and CDR2: SGHVS, FQNEAQ. The CDR3 DNA reads TGTGCCAGCAGCCTGGGGCGGCAGGCTAACGAGCAGTACTTC. Amino acids: CASSLGRQANEQYF.

V usage is TRBV29-1 and J usage is TRBJ2-5; tentatively, D is TRBD1 (6 bases). V was shortened by 4 bases and J by 5 bases, with 11 bases between the two germline ends. The CDR3 consists of 12 residues. In germline, CDR1 is SQVTM, CDR2 ANQGSEA. The CDR3 sequence: CSVVQGPETQYF. The CDR3 DNA reads as TGCAGCGTTGTTCAGGGGCCGGAGACCCAGTACTTC.

V usage is TRBV5-1 and J usage is TRBJ2-7, with D possibly being TRBD2 (6 bases). Trimming took 2 bases from V and 2 from J, leaving 8 bases between them. The CDR3 covers 13 residues. Germline V gene sequence: CDR1 SGHRS, CDR2 YFSETQ. In DNA, the CDR3 is TGCGCCAGCAGCTTCCGGGAGCCCTACGAGCAGTACTTC. Its translation: CASSFREPYEQYF.

This clonotype turned up a few times. The J gene is TRBJ2-4, the V gene TRBV20-1; D gene unclear. TRBJ2-7 matches the DNA end more closely, so the J call is doubtful. Per germline, CDR1 DFQATT and CDR2 SNEGSKA (reference sequence). CDR3 length equals 11 residues. The CDR3 DNA reads as TGCAGTGCTAGAGATACCCACGAGCAGTACTTC. Amino acid sequence: CSARDTHEQYF.

The chain uses TRBV15 and TRBJ2-5; 9 bases match TRBD1. Germline trimming cut 4 bases from V and 4 bases from J; bases unmatched to any gene: 10. This CDR3 spans 16 amino acids. Germline CDR1 is LNHNV and CDR2 is YYDKDF (reference sequence). The CDR3 here is CATSNLGTGKGETQYF. CDR3 sequence (DNA): TGTGCCACCAGCAACCTTGGGACAGGGAAGGGAGAGACCCAGTACTTC.

This clonotype was counted a few times. Compared with germline, one end of the junction differs, possibly owing to a read error. V gene TRBV20-1 combines with J gene TRBJ2-3; tentative D call: TRBD2 (6 bases). Germline V gives CDR1 DFQATT, CDR2 SNEGSKA (reference sequence). The CDR3 has 19 residues. Here the CDR3 reads CSASWRVGGDLLSTDTQYF. The CDR3 DNA reads as TGCAGCGCTAGCTGGAGGGTTGGAGGGGACTTACTTAGCACAGATACGCAGTATTTT.

The gene calls are TRBV5-1 and TRBJ1-4, with TRBD1 matching 9 bases. After removal of 4 bases from V and 2 bases from J, the junction contained 6 bases not matched to a gene. The CDR3 has 16 amino acids. Germline CDR1 and CDR2: SGHRS and YFSETQ. The CDR3 is CASSTGTGFTNEKLFF. CDR3 nucleotide sequence: TGCGCCAGCAGCACCGGGACAGGGTTTACTAATGAAAAACTGTTTTTT.

The V call is TRBV2, the J call TRBJ2-3, with 7 bases that match TRBD1. The CDR3 has 11 amino acids. V was pared by 8 bases and J by 6 bases, with 2 bases of the junction left unmatched. Germline V lookup: CDR1 SNHLY, CDR2 FYNNEI. The CDR3 DNA reads TGTGCCAGCGGCAGGGGGGATACGCAGTATTTT. Translating gives CASGRGDTQYF. Filled out from reference TRBV2 and TRBJ2-3, the complete variable domain reads EPEVTQTPSHQVTQMGQEVILRCVPISNHLYFYWYRQILGQKVEFLVSFYNNEISEKSEIFDDQFSVERPDGSNFTLKIRSTKLEDSAMYFCASGRGDTQYFGPGTRLTVL.